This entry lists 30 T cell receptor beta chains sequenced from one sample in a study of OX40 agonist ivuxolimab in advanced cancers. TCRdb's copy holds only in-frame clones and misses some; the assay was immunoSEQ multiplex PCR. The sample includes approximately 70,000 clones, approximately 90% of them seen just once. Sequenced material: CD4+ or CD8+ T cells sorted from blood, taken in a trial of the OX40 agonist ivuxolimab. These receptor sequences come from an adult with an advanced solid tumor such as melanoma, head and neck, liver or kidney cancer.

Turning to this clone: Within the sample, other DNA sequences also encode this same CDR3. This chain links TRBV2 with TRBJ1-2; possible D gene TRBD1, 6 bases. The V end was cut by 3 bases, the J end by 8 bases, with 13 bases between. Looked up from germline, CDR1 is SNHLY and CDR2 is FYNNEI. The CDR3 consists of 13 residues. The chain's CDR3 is CASSEAGVGGYTF. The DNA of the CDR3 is TGTGCCAGCAGTGAGGCAGGGGTTGGGGGCTACACCTTC. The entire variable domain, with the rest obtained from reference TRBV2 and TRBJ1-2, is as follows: EPEVTQTPSHQVTQMGQEVILRCVPISNHLYFYWYRQILGQKVEFLVSFYNNEISEKSEIFDDQFSVERPDGSNFTLKIRSTKLEDSAMYFCASSEAGVGGYTFGSGTRLTVV.

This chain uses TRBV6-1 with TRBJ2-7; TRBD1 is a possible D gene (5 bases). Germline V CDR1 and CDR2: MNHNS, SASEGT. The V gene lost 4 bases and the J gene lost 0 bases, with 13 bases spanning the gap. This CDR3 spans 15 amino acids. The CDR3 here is CASSGIVGASYEQYF. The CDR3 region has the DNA TGTGCCAGCAGTGGTATTGTTGGGGCCTCCTACGAGCAGTACTTC.

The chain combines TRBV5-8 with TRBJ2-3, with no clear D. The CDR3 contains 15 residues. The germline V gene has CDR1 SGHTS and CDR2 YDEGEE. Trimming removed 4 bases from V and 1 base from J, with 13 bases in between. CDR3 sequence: CASSPMLGGTDTQYF. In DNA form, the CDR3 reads TGTGCCAGCAGCCCGATGTTGGGCGGCACAGATACGCAGTATTTT.

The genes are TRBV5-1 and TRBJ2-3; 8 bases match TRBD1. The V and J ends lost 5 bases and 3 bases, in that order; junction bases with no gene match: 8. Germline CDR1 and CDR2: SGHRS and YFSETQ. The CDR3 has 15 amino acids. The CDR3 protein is CASSYGQGSTDTQYF. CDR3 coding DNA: TGCGCCAGCAGTTACGGACAGGGCTCGACAGATACGCAGTATTTT.

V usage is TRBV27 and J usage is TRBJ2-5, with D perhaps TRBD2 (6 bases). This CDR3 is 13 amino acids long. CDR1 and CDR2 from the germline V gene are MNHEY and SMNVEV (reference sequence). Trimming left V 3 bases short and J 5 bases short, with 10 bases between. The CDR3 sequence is CASSFRERETQYF. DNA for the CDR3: TGTGCCAGCAGTTTTCGGGAGCGGGAGACCCAGTACTTC.

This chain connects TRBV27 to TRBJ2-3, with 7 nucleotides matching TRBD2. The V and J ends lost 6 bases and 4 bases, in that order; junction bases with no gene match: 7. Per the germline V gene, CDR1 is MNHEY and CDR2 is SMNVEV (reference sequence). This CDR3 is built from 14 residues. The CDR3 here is CASRPAGSSDTQYF. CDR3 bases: TGTGCCAGCAGACCAGCGGGAAGTTCAGATACGCAGTATTTT.

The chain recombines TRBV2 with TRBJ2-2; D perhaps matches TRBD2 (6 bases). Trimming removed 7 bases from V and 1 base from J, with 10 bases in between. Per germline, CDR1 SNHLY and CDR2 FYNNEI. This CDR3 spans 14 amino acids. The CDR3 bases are TGTGCCAGCAAGTTTAGCGGGAACACCGGGGAGCTGTTTTTT. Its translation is CASKFSGNTGELFF.

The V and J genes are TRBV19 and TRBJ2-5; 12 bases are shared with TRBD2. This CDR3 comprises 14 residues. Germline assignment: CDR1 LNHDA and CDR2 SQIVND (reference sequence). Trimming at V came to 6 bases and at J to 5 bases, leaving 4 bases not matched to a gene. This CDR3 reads CASRTTSGRETQYF. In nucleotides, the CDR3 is TGTGCCAGTAGAACCACTAGCGGGAGGGAGACCCAGTACTTC.

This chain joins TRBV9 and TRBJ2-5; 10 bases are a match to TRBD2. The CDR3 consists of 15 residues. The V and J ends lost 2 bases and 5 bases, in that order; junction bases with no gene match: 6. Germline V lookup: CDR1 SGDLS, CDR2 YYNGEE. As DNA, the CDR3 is TGTGCCAGCAGCGTTACAGCGGGGGGGTTGGAGACCCAGTACTTC. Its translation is CASSVTAGGLETQYF.

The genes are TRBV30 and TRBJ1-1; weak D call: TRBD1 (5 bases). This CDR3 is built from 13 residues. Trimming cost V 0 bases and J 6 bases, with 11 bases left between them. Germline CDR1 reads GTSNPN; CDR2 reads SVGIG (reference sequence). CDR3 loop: CAWSVIQGAEAFF. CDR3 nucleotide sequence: TGTGCCTGGAGTGTAATTCAGGGTGCTGAAGCTTTCTTT.

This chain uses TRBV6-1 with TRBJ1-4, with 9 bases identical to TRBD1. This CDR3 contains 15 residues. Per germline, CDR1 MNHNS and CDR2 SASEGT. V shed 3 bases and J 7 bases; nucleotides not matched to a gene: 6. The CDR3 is CASSDYGTGIEKLFF. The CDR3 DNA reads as TGTGCCAGCAGTGACTACGGGACAGGGATTGAAAAACTGTTTTTT.

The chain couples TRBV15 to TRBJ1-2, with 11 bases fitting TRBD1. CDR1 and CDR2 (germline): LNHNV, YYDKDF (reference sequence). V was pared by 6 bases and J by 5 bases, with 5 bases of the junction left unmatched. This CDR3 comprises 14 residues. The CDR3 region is CATSPGQGVYGYTF. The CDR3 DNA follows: TGTGCCACCAGTCCGGGACAGGGGGTTTATGGCTACACCTTC.

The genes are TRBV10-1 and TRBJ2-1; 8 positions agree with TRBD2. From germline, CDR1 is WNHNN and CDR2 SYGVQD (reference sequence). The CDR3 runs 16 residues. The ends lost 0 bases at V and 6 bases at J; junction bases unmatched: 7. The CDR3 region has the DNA TGCGCCAGCAGTGAGTCTCGACTAGCGTCAGGCAATGAGCAGTTCTTC. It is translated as CASSESRLASGNEQFF.

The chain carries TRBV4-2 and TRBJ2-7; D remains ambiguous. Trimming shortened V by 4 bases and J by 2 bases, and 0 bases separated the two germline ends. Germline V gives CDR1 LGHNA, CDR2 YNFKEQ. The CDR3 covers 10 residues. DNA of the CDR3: TGTGCCAGCAGCCCCTACGAGCAGTACTTC. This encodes CASSPYEQYF.

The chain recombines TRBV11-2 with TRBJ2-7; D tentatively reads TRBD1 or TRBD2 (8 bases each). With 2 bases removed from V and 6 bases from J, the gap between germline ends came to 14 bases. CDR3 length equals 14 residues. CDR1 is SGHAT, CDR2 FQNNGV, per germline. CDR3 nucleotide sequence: TGTGCCAGCAGCTTATGGACAGGGACTAGCGAGCAGTACTTC. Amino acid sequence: CASSLWTGTSEQYF. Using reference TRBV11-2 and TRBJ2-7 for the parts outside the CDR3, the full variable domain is EAGVAQSPRYKIIEKRQSVAFWCNPISGHATLYWYQQILGQGPKLLIQFQNNGVVDDSQLPKDRFSAERLKGVDSTLKIQPAKLEDSAVYLCASSLWTGTSEQYFGPGTRLTVT.

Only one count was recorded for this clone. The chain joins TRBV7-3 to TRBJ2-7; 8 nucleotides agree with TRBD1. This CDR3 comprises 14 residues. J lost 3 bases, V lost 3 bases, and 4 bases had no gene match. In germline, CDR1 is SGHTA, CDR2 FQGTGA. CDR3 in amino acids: CASSLRTGIYEQYF. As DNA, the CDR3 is TGTGCCAGCAGCTTGCGGACAGGGATCTACGAGCAGTACTTC.

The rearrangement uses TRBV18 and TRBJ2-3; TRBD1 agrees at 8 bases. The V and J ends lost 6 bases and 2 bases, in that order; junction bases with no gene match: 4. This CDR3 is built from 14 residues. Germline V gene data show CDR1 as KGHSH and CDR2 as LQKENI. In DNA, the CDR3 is TGTGCCAGCTCTCGGGACAGGAACACAGATACGCAGTATTTT. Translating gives CASSRDRNTDTQYF.

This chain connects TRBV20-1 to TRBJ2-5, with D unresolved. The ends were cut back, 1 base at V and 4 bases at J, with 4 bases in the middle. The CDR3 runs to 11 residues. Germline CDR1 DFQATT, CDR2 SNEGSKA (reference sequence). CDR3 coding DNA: TGCAGTGCTAGAGTGGGAGAGACCCAGTACTTC. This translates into CSARVGETQYF.

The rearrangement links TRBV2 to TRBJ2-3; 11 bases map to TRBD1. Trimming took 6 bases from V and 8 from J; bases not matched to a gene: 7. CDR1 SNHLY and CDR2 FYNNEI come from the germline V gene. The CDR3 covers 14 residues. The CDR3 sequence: CASREDRGLGTQYF. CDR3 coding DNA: TGTGCCAGCAGGGAGGACAGGGGGCTAGGTACGCAGTATTTT.

CDR3 sequence reads: CASSPLGWETQYF. As DNA, the CDR3 is TGTGCCAGCTCACCACTCGGGTGGGAGACCCAGTACTTC. The chain employs TRBV18 and TRBJ2-5; D is ambiguous. Germline V gene lookup returns CDR1 KGHSH and CDR2 LQKENI. The CDR3 sequence is 13 residues long. V shed 1 base and J shed 5 bases, with 8 bases lying between them. Full variable domain (remainder filled in from reference TRBV18 and TRBJ2-5): NAGVMQNPRHLVRRRGQEARLRCSPMKGHSHVYWYRQLPEEGLKFMVYLQKENIIDESGMPKERFSAEFPKEGPSILRIQQVVRGDSAAYFCASSPLGWETQYFGPGTRLLVL.

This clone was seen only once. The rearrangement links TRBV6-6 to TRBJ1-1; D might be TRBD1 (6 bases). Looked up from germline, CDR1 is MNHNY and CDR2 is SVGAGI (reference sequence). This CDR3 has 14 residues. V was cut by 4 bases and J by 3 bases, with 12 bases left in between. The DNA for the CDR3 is TGTGCCAGCAGTTGGGACATTGGGTACACTGAAGCTTTCTTT. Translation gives CASSWDIGYTEAFF.

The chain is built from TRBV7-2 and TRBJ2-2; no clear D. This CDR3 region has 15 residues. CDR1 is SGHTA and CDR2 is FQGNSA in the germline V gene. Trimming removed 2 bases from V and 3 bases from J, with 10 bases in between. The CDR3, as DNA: TGTGCCAGCAGCTTAATGCTAGGCTACACCGGGGAGCTGTTTTTT. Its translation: CASSLMLGYTGELFF.

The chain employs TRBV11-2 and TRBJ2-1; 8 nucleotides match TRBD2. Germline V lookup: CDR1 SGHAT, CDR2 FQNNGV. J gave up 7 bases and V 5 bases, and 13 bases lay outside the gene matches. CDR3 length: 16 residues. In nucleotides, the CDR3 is TGTGCCAGCAGCCCTCGGGGTAGCGGGGCTATAAATGAGCAGTTCTTC. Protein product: CASSPRGSGAINEQFF.

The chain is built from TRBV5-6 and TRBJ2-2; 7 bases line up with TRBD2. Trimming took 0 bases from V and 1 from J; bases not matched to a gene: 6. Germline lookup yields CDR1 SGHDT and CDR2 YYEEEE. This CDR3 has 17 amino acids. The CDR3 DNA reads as TGTGCCAGCAGCTTGGCCGGCCAGCGGGGGAACACCGGGGAGCTGTTTTTT. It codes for CASSLAGQRGNTGELFF.

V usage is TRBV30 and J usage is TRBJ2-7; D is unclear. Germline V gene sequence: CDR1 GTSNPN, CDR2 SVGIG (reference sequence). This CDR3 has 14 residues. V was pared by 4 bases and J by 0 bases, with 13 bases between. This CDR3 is CAWNPVGSSYEQYF. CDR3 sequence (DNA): TGTGCCTGGAACCCAGTCGGCAGCTCCTACGAGCAGTACTTC.

CDR3: CASSLDGGALSGNTIYF. The CDR3 nucleotides are TGTGCCAGCAGCTTAGATGGGGGAGCCCTCTCTGGAAACACCATATATTTT. The chain recombines TRBV11-2 with TRBJ1-3; perhaps TRBD1 as D (5 bases). CDR1 and CDR2 from the germline V gene are SGHAT and FQNNGV. V dropped 0 bases and J dropped 0 bases, with 12 bases sitting between them. The CDR3 is 17 residues long.

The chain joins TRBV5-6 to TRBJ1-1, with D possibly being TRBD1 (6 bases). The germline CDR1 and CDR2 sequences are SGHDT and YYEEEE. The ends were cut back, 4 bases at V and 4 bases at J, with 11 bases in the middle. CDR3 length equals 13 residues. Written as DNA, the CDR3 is TGTGCCAGCAGCCACAGGGTAGGCACTGAAGCTTTCTTT. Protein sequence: CASSHRVGTEAFF.

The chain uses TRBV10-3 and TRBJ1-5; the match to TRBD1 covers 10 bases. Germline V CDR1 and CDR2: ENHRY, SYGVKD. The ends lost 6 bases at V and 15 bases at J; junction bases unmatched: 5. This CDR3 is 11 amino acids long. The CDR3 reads CAIRGTGEVHF. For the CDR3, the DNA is TGTGCCATCAGGGGGACAGGGGAAGTGCATTTT.

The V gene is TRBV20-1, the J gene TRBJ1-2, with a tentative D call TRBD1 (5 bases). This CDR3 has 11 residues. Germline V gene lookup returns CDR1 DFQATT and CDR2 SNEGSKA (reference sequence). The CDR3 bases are TGCAGAATTTACGGGGGTTTTGGCTACACCTTC. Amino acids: CRIYGGFGYTF.

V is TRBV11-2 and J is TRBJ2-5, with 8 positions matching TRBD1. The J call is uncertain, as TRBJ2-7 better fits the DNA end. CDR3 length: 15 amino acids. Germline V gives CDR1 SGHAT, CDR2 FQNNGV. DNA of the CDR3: TGTGCCAGCAGCCCCAAGACAGGGGATTCCTACGAGCAGTACTTC. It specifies CASSPKTGDSYEQYF.